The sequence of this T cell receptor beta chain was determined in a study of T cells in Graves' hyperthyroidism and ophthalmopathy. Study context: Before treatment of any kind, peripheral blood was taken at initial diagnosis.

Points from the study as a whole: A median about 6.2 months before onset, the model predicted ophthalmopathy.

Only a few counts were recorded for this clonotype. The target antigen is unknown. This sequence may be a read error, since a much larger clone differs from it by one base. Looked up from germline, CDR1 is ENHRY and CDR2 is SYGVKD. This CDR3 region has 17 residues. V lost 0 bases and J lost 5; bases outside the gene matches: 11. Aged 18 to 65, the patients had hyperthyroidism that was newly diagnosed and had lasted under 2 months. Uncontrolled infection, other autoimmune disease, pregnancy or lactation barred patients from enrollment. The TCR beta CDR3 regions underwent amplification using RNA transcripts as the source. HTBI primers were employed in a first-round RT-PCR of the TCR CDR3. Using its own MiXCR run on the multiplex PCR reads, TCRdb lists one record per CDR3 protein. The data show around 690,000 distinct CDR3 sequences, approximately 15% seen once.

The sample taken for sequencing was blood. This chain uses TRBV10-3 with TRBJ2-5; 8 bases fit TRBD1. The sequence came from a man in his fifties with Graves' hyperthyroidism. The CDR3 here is CAISESPLDRVGETQYF. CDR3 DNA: TGTGCCATCAGTGAGTCCCCCTTGGACAGGGTCGGGGAGACCCAGTACTTC.